Each of the 22 T cell receptor beta chains below was sequenced from the same sample in a study of blood T cell repertoires in COVID-19 (dated by TCRdb to 2018 to 2020). Receptors were amplified or captured by the immunoSEQ multiplex PCR assay. TCRdb obtained this table from immuneACCESS and retained in-frame rearrangements with V and J assigned. These tables miss some clones; where compared with another copy, unresolved V genes account for less than half of the shortfall, and the remainder is unexplained. The sample has about 220,000 clones on record, around 86% of them singletons. Less than 4.5% of the sample goes to the ten largest clones. Sequencing input: PBMCs or T cells enriched from blood (not recorded which). These TCRs come from a woman aged 40 to 50 with acute COVID-19.

The chain carries TRBV27 and TRBJ2-7; a weak D match, TRBD1 (6 bases). In germline, CDR1 is MNHEY, CDR2 SMNVEV (reference sequence). The CDR3 loop spans 14 amino acids. V gave up 2 bases and J gave up 0 bases, with 8 bases separating them. CDR3 bases: TGTGCCAGCAGTTTAGGACAGCTCTCCTACGAGCAGTACTTC. Translating gives CASSLGQLSYEQYF.

This chain uses TRBV10-3 with TRBJ1-5, with a possible D match to TRBD1 (5 bases). Germline loops: CDR1 ENHRY, CDR2 SYGVKD. Trimming left V 10 bases short and J 6 bases short, with 25 bases between. The CDR3 consists of 16 residues. The CDR3 spells CATSSAGRAEGQPQHF. DNA of the CDR3: TGTGCCACCTCGTCGGCGGGACGTGCAGAAGGTCAGCCCCAGCATTTT.

V gene TRBV13 combines with J gene TRBJ1-6; D might be TRBD1 (5 bases). The CDR3 spans 14 residues. V was trimmed by 3 bases and J by 7 bases, leaving 10 bases between them. The germline gives CDR1 PRHDT, CDR2 FYEKMQ (reference sequence). CDR3 region: CASSFAGINSPLHF. CDR3 coding DNA: TGTGCCAGCAGCTTTGCAGGGATAAATTCACCCCTCCACTTT.

This clone was seen just once. This chain uses TRBV6-5 with TRBJ2-1; TRBD1 matches 7 bases. The CDR3 extends over 14 amino acids. With 8 bases clipped from V and 3 bases from J, the junction kept 7 bases outside the gene matches. Germline CDR1 MNHEY, CDR2 SVGAGI. The CDR3 coding sequence is TGTGCCAGCGATCCTAGACAGGGCTACAATGAGCAGTTCTTC. It translates to CASDPRQGYNEQFF.

V and J are TRBV27 and TRBJ1-2, with D possibly matching TRBD1 (5 bases). Germline V gene lookup returns CDR1 MNHEY and CDR2 SMNVEV (reference sequence). The V end lost 6 bases, the J end lost 4 bases, and 12 bases lay between the germline ends. The CDR3 is made up of 13 amino acids. The CDR3 region is CASRVGASYGYTF. CDR3 in DNA: TGTGCCAGCAGGGTAGGGGCCAGCTATGGCTACACCTTC.

The genes are TRBV4-2 and TRBJ1-2; 7 positions agree with TRBD1. The CDR3 sequence is 15 residues long. V shed 0 bases, J shed 8 bases, and the junction held 9 bases outside the gene matches. Germline CDR1 and CDR2: LGHNA and YNFKEQ. CDR3 sequence (DNA): TGTGCCAGCAGCCAAGATCGGGCAGGGGGTAACGGCTACACCTTC. Translating gives CASSQDRAGGNGYTF.

V is TRBV9 and J is TRBJ2-5, with a possible D match to TRBD2 (7 bases). Trimming stripped 4 bases from V and 4 bases from J, with 20 bases between. The germline V gene encodes CDR1 SGDLS and CDR2 YYNGEE. CDR3 length equals 16 residues. Written as DNA, the CDR3 is TGTGCCAGCAGCCCGCGAGGGGGGGAACCCAGAGAGACCCAGTACTTC. Protein: CASSPRGGEPRETQYF.

The chain has TRBV6-2 or TRBV6-3 and TRBJ1-2, with D tentatively TRBD1 (6 bases). This CDR3 has 15 amino acids. V was shortened by 4 bases and J by 4 bases, with 16 bases between the two germline ends. Looked up from germline, CDR1 is MNHEY and CDR2 is SVGEGT. In DNA, the CDR3 is TGTGCCAGCAGTTTGATATTGAGGGGGACCTATGGCTACACCTTC. This encodes CASSLILRGTYGYTF.

The chain joins TRBV9 to TRBJ1-4, with 8 nucleotides matching TRBD1. Germline CDR1 is SGDLS and CDR2 is YYNGEE. CDR3 size: 16 residues. After removal of 3 bases from V and 11 bases from J, the junction contained 15 bases not matched to a gene. This CDR3 reads CASSATGGTGGGKLFF. The DNA for the CDR3 is TGTGCCAGCAGCGCCACAGGGGGTACTGGCGGCGGGAAACTGTTTTTT. Complete variable domain (other parts from reference TRBV9 and TRBJ1-4): DSGVTQTPKHLITATGQRVTLRCSPRSGDLSVYWYQQSLDQGLQFLIQYYNGEERAKGNILERFSAQQFPDLHSELNLSSLELGDSALYFCASSATGGTGGGKLFFGSGTQLSVL.

The rearrangement uses TRBV7-9 and TRBJ1-6; possible D gene TRBD1, 6 bases. The CDR3 has 15 amino acids. CDR1 is SEHNR, CDR2 FQNEAQ, per germline (reference sequence). Trimming cost V 3 bases and J 8 bases, with 14 bases left between them. This chain's CDR3 is CASSLEGGVYSPLHF. The CDR3 nucleotides read TGTGCCAGCAGCTTGGAAGGGGGTGTGTATTCACCCCTCCACTTT. Using reference TRBV7-9 and TRBJ1-6 for the parts outside the CDR3, the full variable domain is DTGVSQNPRHKITKRGQNVTFRCDPISEHNRLYWYRQTLGQGPEFLTYFQNEAQLEKSRLLSDRFSAERPKGSFSTLEIQRTEQGDSAMYLCASSLEGGVYSPLHFGNGTRLTVT.

The chain combines TRBV2 with TRBJ1-2, with 9 bases matching TRBD1. V dropped 4 bases and J dropped 4; count of bases not matched to a gene: 7. Germline CDR1 SNHLY, CDR2 FYNNEI. The CDR3 covers 15 residues. The CDR3 DNA is TGTGCCAGCAGTGTCGGGACAGGGAGTGCCTATGGCTACACCTTC. Translation: CASSVGTGSAYGYTF.

This chain links TRBV5-1 with TRBJ1-6; TRBD1 matches 7 bases. The CDR3 is 14 amino acids. CDR1 SGHRS and CDR2 YFSETQ come from the germline V gene. Trimming at V came to 6 bases and at J to 9 bases, leaving 9 bases not matched to a gene. CDR3 amino acids: CASKGTDGGSPLHF. The DNA of the CDR3 is TGCGCCAGCAAGGGGACAGACGGGGGTTCACCCCTCCACTTT.

The genes are TRBV3-1 (or the pseudogene TRBV3-2) and TRBJ1-2; no definite D call. The V and J ends lost 1 base and 3 bases respectively, with 12 bases between them. Germline V gene data show CDR1 as LGHDT and CDR2 as YNNKEL (reference sequence). The CDR3 runs to 15 residues. The CDR3 reads CASSQVATGYYGYTF. The CDR3, as DNA: TGTGCCAGCAGCCAAGTAGCGACGGGATACTATGGCTACACCTTC.

The chain recombines TRBV11-2 with TRBJ1-2; no clear D gene. The CDR3 runs to 13 residues. Per germline, CDR1 SGHAT and CDR2 FQNNGV. The V gene lost 7 bases and the J gene lost 0 bases, with 9 bases spanning the gap. CDR3 loop: CASTLRANYGYTF. As DNA, the CDR3 is TGTGCCAGCACCCTTCGGGCTAACTATGGCTACACCTTC.

The rearrangement joins TRBV4-3 to TRBJ1-1, with D possibly TRBD1 on 6 matching bases. V was pared by 1 base and J by 4 bases, with 19 bases between. CDR3 length: 17 residues. Per germline, CDR1 LGHNA and CDR2 YSLEER. CDR3 residues: CASSQAIGLGGSTEAFF. CDR3 nucleotide sequence: TGCGCCAGCAGCCAAGCAATAGGACTAGGGGGAAGCACTGAAGCTTTCTTT.

CDR3 nucleotides: TGTGCCAGCAGCCCAGGGACAGGGCTGATGAGGACTGAAGCTTTCTTT. This translates into CASSPGTGLMRTEAFF. J is TRBJ1-1 and V is TRBV3-1 (or the pseudogene TRBV3-2), with 9 nucleotides matching TRBD1. CDR3 length: 16 amino acids. The ends lost 4 bases at V and 5 bases at J; junction bases unmatched: 11. Germline-derived CDR1 and CDR2 are LGHDT and YNNKEL (reference sequence).

The chain uses TRBV6-5 and TRBJ2-6; possibly TRBD2 for D (5 bases). From germline, CDR1 is MNHEY and CDR2 SVGAGI. The CDR3 length is 15 residues. The V end lost 2 bases, the J end lost 1 base, and 6 bases lay between the germline ends. CDR3 sequence (DNA): TGTGCCAGCAGTTACGGGAGTTCTGGGGCCAACGTCCTGACTTTC. As protein: CASSYGSSGANVLTF.

The chain has TRBV19 and TRBJ1-1, with D unresolved. Germline values: CDR1 LNHDA, CDR2 SQIVND (reference sequence). The CDR3 is made up of 13 amino acids. V lost 8 bases and J lost 3, with 13 bases in between. The CDR3 protein is CASQDGGHTEAFF. CDR3 coding DNA: TGTGCCAGTCAGGACGGCGGGCACACTGAAGCTTTCTTT.

With respect to this clone: This sample includes further DNA sequences coding for the same CDR3. The J gene is TRBJ1-1, the V gene TRBV18; D not certain. Trimming took off 3 bases at V and 0 bases at J, with 5 bases between the two ends. From germline, CDR1 is KGHSH and CDR2 LQKENI. The CDR3 has 13 amino acids. DNA of the CDR3: TGTGCCAGCTCACCGGGAGTGAACACTGAAGCTTTCTTT. Translated, it gives CASSPGVNTEAFF.

V usage is TRBV7-8 and J usage is TRBJ2-3, with D possibly being TRBD1 (6 bases). This CDR3 contains 16 residues. V was trimmed by 5 bases and J by 3 bases, leaving 18 bases between them. Per the germline V gene, CDR1 is SGHVS and CDR2 is FQNEAQ. The CDR3 region is CASSPRRDTLTDTQYF. CDR3 nucleotides: TGTGCCAGCAGCCCCCGCCGGGACACCCTAACAGATACGCAGTATTTT.

This sequence joins TRBV4-1 and TRBJ1-2, with D perhaps TRBD1 (6 bases). The ends were cut back, 2 bases at V and 10 bases at J, with 14 bases in the middle. Looked up from germline, CDR1 is MGHRA and CDR2 is YSYEKL. The CDR3 is 13 residues long. The CDR3 DNA follows: TGCGCCAGCAGCCAATTGACAGGTCCAGACTACACCTTC. It is translated as CASSQLTGPDYTF.

This clone was seen once. The chain links TRBV6-5 to TRBJ1-5; the match to TRBD1 covers 7 bases. This CDR3 is 15 amino acids long. V gave up 6 bases and J gave up 1 base; unmatched junction bases: 6. Germline V gives CDR1 MNHEY, CDR2 SVGAGI. The CDR3 DNA reads TGTGCCAGCAGATTCGACAGGGACAGCAATCAGCCCCAGCATTTT. Amino acid sequence: CASRFDRDSNQPQHF.